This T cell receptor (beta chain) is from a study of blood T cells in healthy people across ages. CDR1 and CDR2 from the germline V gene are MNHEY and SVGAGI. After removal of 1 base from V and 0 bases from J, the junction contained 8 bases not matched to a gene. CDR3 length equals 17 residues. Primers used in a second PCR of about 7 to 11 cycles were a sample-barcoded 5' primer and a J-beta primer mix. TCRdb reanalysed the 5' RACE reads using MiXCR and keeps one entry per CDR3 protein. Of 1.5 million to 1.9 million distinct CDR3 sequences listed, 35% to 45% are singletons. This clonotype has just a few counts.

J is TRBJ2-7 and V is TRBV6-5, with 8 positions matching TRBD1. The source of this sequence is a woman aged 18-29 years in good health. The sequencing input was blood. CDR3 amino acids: CASSYYPGGPDSYEQYF. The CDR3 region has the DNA TGTGCCAGCAGTTACTATCCAGGGGGCCCAGACTCCTACGAGCAGTACTTC.